These 3 T cell receptor beta chains originate from one sample sequenced in a study of blood T cells in healthy people across ages (dated by TCRdb to the mid-2010s). Libraries were prepared through 5' RACE. Sequencing relied on an Illumina HiSeq 2500. A second PCR of about 6 to 11 cycles was performed with a sample-barcoded 5' primer and a J-beta primer mix. TCRdb ran its own pipeline on the public reads, namely fastp trimming at Q25 and MiXCR clone calling, and kept in-frame beta chains. Identical CDR3 proteins give one entry, which carries the most common genes and DNA. The sample table shows just over 800,000 distinct CDR3 sequences, and around two thirds are seen once. Around 30% of the sample is in the top ten clones. The sequencing sample was made of blood. The source is a man in his thirties or forties in good health.

This clonotype was seen only a few times. The chain uses TRBV13 and TRBJ2-1; D is perhaps TRBD2 (7 bases). CDR3 length equals 13 residues. Germline CDR1 and CDR2: PRHDT and FYEKMQ (reference sequence). The V gene lost 5 bases and the J gene lost 6 bases, with 11 bases spanning the gap. The CDR3 DNA reads TGTGCCAGCAGCCGGGGGGCCCGCAATGAGCAGTTCTTC. Amino acids: CASSRGARNEQFF. Together with reference TRBV13 and TRBJ2-1, the CDR3 gives the full variable domain: AAGVIQSPRHLIKEKRETATLKCYPIPRHDTVYWYQQGPGQDPQFLISFYEKMQSDKGSIPDRFSAQQFSDYHSELNMSSLELGDSALYFCASSRGARNEQFFGPGTRLTVL.

The chain joins TRBV9 to TRBJ2-7; 9 bases agree with TRBD1. Germline CDR1 reads SGDLS; CDR2 reads YYNGEE. After removal of 2 bases from V and 5 bases from J, the junction contained 8 bases not matched to a gene. This CDR3 is built from 15 residues. The CDR3 sequence is CASSVEQGAGDEQYF. The CDR3 region has the DNA TGTGCCAGCAGCGTCGAACAGGGGGCCGGGGACGAGCAGTACTTC.

V is TRBV4-1 and J is TRBJ1-1; 12 nucleotides match TRBD1. The CDR3 consists of 17 residues. Germline V gene data show CDR1 as MGHRA and CDR2 as YSYEKL. With V trimmed by 0 bases and J by 5 bases, 7 bases remained unmatched. The CDR3 spells CASSQDGTGGVWTEAFF. Written as DNA, the CDR3 is TGCGCCAGCAGCCAAGATGGGACAGGGGGCGTTTGGACTGAAGCTTTCTTT.